The entry below describes one T cell receptor (beta chain). The data were taken from a study of early T cells in non-severe SARS-CoV-2 infection. The protocol attached unique molecular identifiers to individual cDNA molecules. One entry per CDR3 protein results from TCRdb running MiXCR on the 5' RACE reads. The data hold 40,000 to 55,000 distinct CDR3 sequences, with about 25% observed a single time. Trimming stripped 5 bases from V and 5 bases from J, with 12 bases between. The length of the CDR3 is 13 residues. Specimen: whole blood, collected at baseline. This TCR derives from an adult who was a healthcare worker with PCR-confirmed SARS-CoV-2 infection or an uninfected control (not recorded which). This chain links TRBV12-3 or TRBV12-4 with TRBJ2-5, with a possible D match to TRBD2 (6 bases). CDR3 residues: CASSPFGGETQYF. CDR3 bases: TGTGCCAGCAGTCCGTTCGGGGGTGAGACCCAGTACTTC.